This TCR beta chain was sequenced during a study of immune evolution from preneoplasia to lung adenocarcinoma. The CDR3 extends over 12 amino acids. V shed 5 bases, J shed 13 bases, and the junction held 7 bases outside the gene matches. Germline V lookup: CDR1 SNHLY, CDR2 FYNNEI. The data were produced by immunoSEQ multiplex PCR, yet TCRdb's version contains in-frame clones alone and is incomplete. The sample has 8,000 to 9,500 clones, approximately 82% seen once. The TCR was taken from a donor aged 70 or over with lung adenocarcinoma. The rearrangement uses TRBV2 and TRBJ1-1; 10 bases align to TRBD1. Specimen: FFPE minimally invasive lung adenocarcinoma tissue. In nucleotides, the CDR3 is TGTGCCAGCAGTAGGGACAGGGGTCTGGATTTCTTT. This sequence encodes CASSRDRGLDFF.